Listed below are T cell receptor beta chains from one sample, sequenced in a study of shared clonotypes between healthy human individuals. Assay: immunoSEQ multiplex PCR; the TCRdb copy retains only in-frame clones and omits some. The sample lists millions of clones, around 90% occurring once. Sequencing was carried out using naive CD4+ T cells sorted from blood. Receptor source: a man in his late teens or twenties in good health. The CDR3 runs from the conserved cysteine through the conserved F or W. The D gene is left open where the match is weak.

CDR3 length: 14; J gene: TRBJ2-7; V gene: TRBV30; D gene: .; CDR3 protein: CACSGTAGPYEQYF; CDR3 DNA: TGTGCCTGCTCCGGGACAGCGGGCCCCTACGAGCAGTACTTC
CDR3 length: 14; J gene: TRBJ2-3; V gene: TRBV18; D gene: TRBD2; CDR3 protein: CASSMGTSFITQYF; CDR3 DNA: TGTGCCAGCTCAATGGGGACTAGCTTTATCACGCAGTATTTT
CDR3 length: 13; J gene: TRBJ1-1; V gene: TRBV10-3; D gene: .; CDR3 protein: CAISEGTHTEAFF; CDR3 DNA: TGTGCCATCAGTGAAGGGACCCACACTGAAGCTTTCTTT
CDR3 length: 14; J gene: TRBJ2-1; V gene: TRBV10-3; D gene: .; CDR3 protein: CATGKSGVYNEQFF; CDR3 DNA: TGTGCCACCGGGAAATCGGGGGTCTACAATGAGCAGTTCTTC
CDR3 length: 14; J gene: TRBJ2-1; V gene: TRBV10-3; D gene: .; CDR3 protein: CASTRTGAYNEQFF; CDR3 DNA: TGTGCCAGCACACGTACGGGGGCCTACAATGAGCAGTTCTTC
CDR3 length: 14; J gene: TRBJ2-6; V gene: TRBV30; D gene: .; CDR3 protein: CAWSVKGGANVLTF; CDR3 DNA: TGTGCCTGGAGTGTAAAGGGTGGGGCCAACGTCCTGACTTTC
CDR3 length: 16; J gene: TRBJ1-3; V gene: TRBV15; D gene: .; CDR3 protein: CATSRAHGTTGNTIYF; CDR3 DNA: TGTGCCACCAGCAGAGCCCACGGGACTACTGGAAACACCATATATTTT
CDR3 length: 15; J gene: TRBJ1-6; V gene: TRBV6-5; D gene: .; CDR3 protein: CASSPSLGDGSPLHF; CDR3 DNA: TGTGCCAGCAGCCCCAGTTTAGGGGACGGATCACCCCTCCACTTT
CDR3 length: 15; J gene: TRBJ2-2; V gene: TRBV6-6; D gene: .; CDR3 protein: CASSFQGALTGELFF; CDR3 DNA: TGTGCCAGCAGTTTTCAGGGAGCTTTAACCGGGGAGCTGTTTTTT
CDR3 length: 14; J gene: TRBJ2-1; V gene: TRBV10-3; D gene: .; CDR3 protein: CAISDSGTPYEQFF; CDR3 DNA: TGTGCCATCAGTGACTCCGGGACTCCCTATGAGCAGTTCTTC
CDR3 length: 13; J gene: TRBJ1-1; V gene: TRBV25-1; D gene: TRBD1; CDR3 protein: CASSGQGLIEAFF; CDR3 DNA: TGTGCCAGCAGCGGACAGGGTTTAATTGAAGCTTTCTTT